The 20 T cell receptor beta chains given below trace back to one sample, sequenced in a study of vaccination and CD4 T cells after COVID-19. Their recognized antigens are unknown. Cultured CD4+ T-cell DNA underwent Oncomine TCR Beta short-read sequencing. Each CDR3 protein gets one entry after TCRdb re-called the PCR reads with MiXCR. The data contain fewer than 20,000 distinct CDR3 sequences, 53% of them singletons. Treatment denoted: approximately nine-day PBMC culture with coronavirus spike peptide pools or control peptides (ViraFEST assay). Sequencing was performed on CD4+ T cells from blood, cultured in vitro, taken before SARS-CoV-2 vaccination. The receptors were sampled from a human donor who had recovered from COVID-19.

A few counts support this clonotype. The CDR3 loop reads CASTYGGSYGYTF. The DNA of the CDR3 is TGTGCCAGCACCTATGGGGGCAGCTATGGCTACACCTTC. This sequence joins TRBV6-1 and TRBJ1-2; a weak D match, TRBD1 (6 bases). Germline CDR1 MNHNS, CDR2 SASEGT. The CDR3 has 13 residues. V was cut by 7 bases and J by 4 bases, with 13 bases left in between.

The chain couples TRBV19 to TRBJ2-1; possible D gene TRBD1, 5 bases. Germline-derived CDR1 and CDR2 are LNHDA and SQIVND (reference sequence). The CDR3 has 15 residues. Trimming stripped 6 bases from V and 0 bases from J, with 12 bases between. This chain's CDR3 is CASRSDRSSYNEQFF. The DNA of the CDR3 is TGTGCCAGTAGGAGTGACAGAAGCTCCTACAATGAGCAGTTCTTC. The full variable domain, with the rest looked up from reference TRBV19 and TRBJ2-1, is DGGITQSPKYLFRKEGQNVTLSCEQNLNHDAMYWYRQDPGQGLRLIYYSQIVNDFQKGDIAEGYSVSREKKESFPLTVTSAQKNPTAFYLCASRSDRSSYNEQFFGPGTRLTVL.

This clonotype was counted a few times. The chain is built from TRBV7-7 and TRBJ2-3, with D possibly being TRBD1 (6 bases). Deletions cut 5 bases from V and 5 bases from J, with 17 bases between. The CDR3 has 15 amino acids. Germline V gene sequence: CDR1 SSHAT, CDR2 FNYEAQ (reference sequence). CDR3 coding DNA: TGTGCCAGCAGCCCACTTGGGGGCGGCGAAGATACGCAGTATTTT. Its translation is CASSPLGGGEDTQYF.

The chain joins TRBV7-6 to TRBJ2-7; maybe TRBD1 (6 bases). Trimming removed 1 base at V and 7 bases at J, with 14 bases between. The germline gives CDR1 SGHVS, CDR2 FNYEAQ. The CDR3 sequence is 14 residues long. The CDR3 DNA sequence: TGTGCCAGCAGCTTAGACCCCTTCACAGGGGAGCAGTACTTC. Amino acids: CASSLDPFTGEQYF.

This clonotype was seen a handful of times. The chain joins TRBV20-1 to TRBJ2-2; maybe TRBD2 (6 bases). CDR3 length: 18 residues. Trimming left V 0 bases short and J 0 bases short, with 17 bases between. Germline V gives CDR1 DFQATT, CDR2 SNEGSKA (reference sequence). CDR3 sequence: CSARDVGRRLANTGELFF. Here the CDR3 DNA reads TGCAGTGCTAGAGATGTAGGGCGGAGACTAGCGAACACCGGGGAGCTGTTTTTT.

This clonotype was detected only a few times. The rearrangement links TRBV6-5 to TRBJ2-5; the D gene is possibly TRBD2 (5 bases). Trimming shortened V by 0 bases and J by 4 bases, and 12 bases separated the two germline ends. Germline-derived CDR1 and CDR2 are MNHEY and SVGAGI. The CDR3 has 15 amino acids. The CDR3 coding sequence is TGTGCCAGCAGTTACTCGAAGGCCGCGGGAGAGACCCAGTACTTC. The encoded protein is CASSYSKAAGETQYF.

This clonotype was detected once. CDR3 amino acids: CATSDFQDTYEQYF. The CDR3 region has the DNA TGTGCCACCAGTGATTTTCAGGATACCTACGAGCAGTACTTC. J is TRBJ2-7 and V is TRBV24-1, with D hard to call. CDR1 is KGHDR, CDR2 SFDVKD, per germline. This CDR3 region has 14 residues. With 1 base removed from V and 2 bases from J, the gap between germline ends came to 8 bases.

This chain joins TRBV7-9 and TRBJ1-2, with TRBD1 matching 7 bases. Trimming at V came to 2 bases and at J to 4 bases, leaving 19 bases not matched to a gene. The CDR3 consists of 19 residues. Germline V gene data show CDR1 as SEHNR and CDR2 as FQNEAQ (reference sequence). The CDR3 spells CASSLTSQGTRSRPYGYTF. In DNA form, the CDR3 reads TGTGCCAGCAGCTTAACCTCACAGGGGACCCGGAGTAGGCCCTATGGCTACACCTTC.

V usage is TRBV29-1 and J usage is TRBJ1-1; D gene uncertain. Per germline, CDR1 SQVTM and CDR2 ANQGSEA. Trimming pared 4 bases from V and 2 bases from J, leaving 11 bases between. The CDR3 is 13 residues long. Here the CDR3 DNA reads TGCAGCGTTGTAGCAGGACTTAACACTGAAGCTTTCTTT. Its translation: CSVVAGLNTEAFF.

CDR3 loop: CASSPSSGGKGTGELFF. CDR3 DNA sequence: TGTGCCAGCAGCCCCTCGAGTGGCGGGAAGGGGACCGGGGAGCTGTTTTTT. The chain is built from TRBV7-2 and TRBJ2-2, with D maybe TRBD2 (6 bases). The CDR3 covers 17 residues. Trimming stripped 5 bases from V and 5 bases from J, with 21 bases between. Germline V lookup: CDR1 SGHTA, CDR2 FQGNSA.

V is TRBV19 and J is TRBJ1-1, with TRBD1 matching 8 bases. The trim removed 5 bases at V and 1 base at J, leaving 3 bases unmatched. The CDR3 spans 14 residues. Germline V CDR1 and CDR2: LNHDA, SQIVND (reference sequence). The CDR3 spells CASSEGTGNTEAFF. DNA of the CDR3: TGTGCCAGTAGTGAAGGGACAGGGAACACTGAAGCTTTCTTT.

The sample holds a few counts of this clonotype. The chain uses TRBV7-2 and TRBJ2-1; TRBD2 agrees at 9 bases. The CDR3 is made up of 14 amino acids. V lost 8 bases to trimming and J lost 9 bases; unmatched junction nucleotides: 11. Germline V lookup: CDR1 SGHTA, CDR2 FQGNSA. Here the CDR3 reads CASLAGAIAGEQFF. CDR3 nucleotides: TGTGCCAGCTTAGCGGGGGCAATTGCTGGTGAGCAGTTCTTC.

The genes are TRBV10-3 and TRBJ2-7; 9 nucleotides line up with TRBD2. The germline CDR1 and CDR2 sequences are ENHRY and SYGVKD. The CDR3 has 16 amino acids. The V and J ends lost 4 bases and 0 bases, in that order; junction bases with no gene match: 7. The chain's CDR3 is CAISGASGTFSYEQYF. The CDR3 bases are TGTGCCATCAGTGGCGCTAGCGGGACCTTCTCCTACGAGCAGTACTTC.

There are a few counts of this clonotype. The V gene is TRBV7-7, the J gene TRBJ2-1; tentatively, D is TRBD1 or TRBD2 (5 bases each). This CDR3 is built from 13 residues. Germline loops: CDR1 SSHAT, CDR2 FNYEAQ (reference sequence). Trimming removed 5 bases at V and 10 bases at J, with 15 bases between. The CDR3 nucleotides are TGTGCCAGCAGCCGAGACCGGGGCTCGGAGCAGTTCTTC. This translates into CASSRDRGSEQFF. Variable domain in full (rest from reference TRBV7-7 and TRBJ2-1): GAGVSQSPRYKVTKRGQDVTLRCDPISSHATLYWYQQALGQGPEFLTYFNYEAQPDKSGLPSDRFSAERPEGSISTLTIQRTEQRDSAMYRCASSRDRGSEQFFGPGTRLTVL.

The rearrangement links TRBV28 to TRBJ1-6; 7 positions match TRBD1. The CDR3 totals 16 residues. V shed 5 bases, J shed 6 bases, and the junction held 10 bases outside the gene matches. From germline, CDR1 is MDHEN and CDR2 SYDVKM. The CDR3: CASSVTQGLRNSPLHF. The CDR3 DNA sequence: TGTGCCAGCAGTGTTACACAGGGGTTGCGTAATTCACCCCTCCACTTT.

The sample holds one count of this clonotype. The chain is built from TRBV7-9 and TRBJ2-3, with 12 bases lining up with TRBD1. Germline CDR1 SEHNR, CDR2 FQNEAQ (reference sequence). There are 17 residues in the CDR3. Unmatched junction bases numbered 12, after V lost 5 bases and J lost 6 bases. DNA of the CDR3: TGTGCCAGCAGCATACTCACCGGGACAGGGGGCAAGGATACGCAGTATTTT. Its protein product is CASSILTGTGGKDTQYF.

This chain uses TRBV24-1 with TRBJ2-7; 7 positions match TRBD1. The length of the CDR3 is 14 residues. Looked up from germline, CDR1 is KGHDR and CDR2 is SFDVKD. With 3 bases clipped from V and 5 bases from J, the junction kept 6 bases outside the gene matches. CDR3 nucleotide sequence: TGTGCCACCAGTGATGCAGGGGGAGTTCACGAGCAGTACTTC. Its translation is CATSDAGGVHEQYF.

The CDR3 loop reads CASSWTPNTGELFF. CDR3 DNA sequence: TGTGCCAGCAGTTGGACACCGAACACCGGGGAGCTGTTTTTT. The genes are TRBV6-5 and TRBJ2-2; D is possibly TRBD1 (5 bases). V gave up 4 bases and J gave up 0 bases, with 6 bases separating them. The CDR3 loop spans 14 amino acids. Germline V gene data show CDR1 as MNHEY and CDR2 as SVGAGI.

This clonotype has a handful of counts. This sequence joins TRBV7-8 and TRBJ1-1; weak D call: TRBD1 (6 bases). CDR1 and CDR2 (germline): SGHVS, FQNEAQ. The CDR3 has 16 amino acids. The V and J ends lost 4 bases and 0 bases respectively, with 15 bases between them. The CDR3 sequence is CASSSGQHPMNTEAFF. CDR3 DNA sequence: TGTGCCAGCAGCTCCGGACAGCACCCGATGAACACTGAAGCTTTCTTT.

V usage is TRBV7-9 and J usage is TRBJ2-1, with 8 bases matching TRBD1. The germline CDR1 and CDR2 sequences are SEHNR and FQNEAQ (reference sequence). J was trimmed by 3 bases and V by 5 bases; bases with no gene match: 9. CDR3 length equals 16 residues. The CDR3 DNA is TGTGCCAGCAGCCCGGGGGTGACAGGGGTCTACAATGAGCAGTTCTTC. This translates into CASSPGVTGVYNEQFF. Full variable domain (rest looked up from reference TRBV7-9 and TRBJ2-1): DTGVSQNPRHKITKRGQNVTFRCDPISEHNRLYWYRQTLGQGPEFLTYFQNEAQLEKSRLLSDRFSAERPKGSFSTLEIQRTEQGDSAMYLCASSPGVTGVYNEQFFGPGTRLTVL.